Following are 2 T cell receptor beta chains from one sample sequenced in a study of blood T cell repertoires in COVID-19. Clones were read by immunoSEQ multiplex PCR, and TCRdb kept only the in-frame ones, dropping some. The sample yields 80,000 to 100,000 clones, over 70% seen once. The sequenced material came from peripheral blood. Receptors originate from a man between 60 and 75 years old with acute or convalescent COVID-19.

This rearrangement joins TRBV14 to TRBJ2-1; 9 bases agree with TRBD1. The V segment lost 2 bases and the J segment 13 bases; nucleotides outside the gene matches: 6. There are 13 residues in the CDR3. CDR1 is SGHDN, CDR2 FVKESK, per germline. The CDR3 DNA is TGTGCCAGCAGCCAAACAGGGGGCGCAGGTCAGTTCTTC. As protein: CASSQTGGAGQFF.

The chain recombines TRBV14 with TRBJ1-1, with D possibly matching TRBD1 (5 bases). CDR1 and CDR2 from the germline V gene are SGHDN and FVKESK. V lost 0 bases, J lost 0 bases, and 11 bases lay in between. This CDR3 is 16 amino acids long. CDR3 loop: CASSQEAREMNTEAFF. CDR3 sequence (DNA): TGTGCCAGCAGCCAAGAGGCCAGGGAAATGAACACTGAAGCTTTCTTT.